This T cell receptor (beta chain) was identified during a study of CD8+ T cells in alopecia areata. cDNA serving as the sequencing template came from extracted, reverse transcribed RNA. Assay used: immunoSEQ multiplex PCR; TCRdb lists only in-frame clones, some missing. Of about 270,000 clones listed, over 45% are singletons. This clone showed up just a few times. Antigen specificity is unknown. Treatment: oral pan-JAK inhibitor, 5-10 mg twice daily. Study-level points and caveats: Clonality was higher in lesional than normal scalp, especially in alopecia totalis/universalis. Tofacitinib significantly reduced both scalp clonality and expanded CD8+ clones among the top 100.

The CDR3 is 16 residues long. From germline, CDR1 is SGHDN and CDR2 FVKESK. Trimming cost V 2 bases and J 4 bases; bases outside gene matches: 8. This clonotype was sampled from a human donor with alopecia areata. This sequence joins TRBV14 and TRBJ2-5; 9 nucleotides match TRBD1. The input for sequencing was CD4+ T cells sorted from blood, taken around week 53, from a patient treated with tofacitinib. The CDR3 DNA follows: TGTGCCAGCAGCCAACAGGACAGGGGAGTCTCAGAGACCCAGTACTTC. This encodes CASSQQDRGVSETQYF. Variable domain in full (rest from reference TRBV14 and TRBJ2-5): EAGVTQFPSHSVIEKGQTVTLRCDPISGHDNLYWYRRVMGKEIKFLLHFVKESKQDESGMPNNRFLAERTGGTYSTLKVQPAELEDSGVYFCASSQQDRGVSETQYFGPGTRLLVL.